The 21 T cell receptor beta chains reported below all come from one sample, sequenced in a study of blood T cell repertoires in COVID-19. Only in-frame clones appear in the TCRdb table, and some are missing; sequencing was by immunoSEQ multiplex PCR. The table records 120,000 to 150,000 clones, 75% to 90% of them present only once. Material: peripheral blood. The receptors come from a woman in her fifties or sixties with active COVID-19.

Regarding this clone: Other nucleotide sequences in the sample specify the same CDR3. The V call is TRBV3-1 (or the pseudogene TRBV3-2), the J call TRBJ1-1; D gene unclear. The CDR3 has 13 residues. The V end was cut by 1 base, the J end by 2 bases, with 5 bases between. Germline-derived CDR1 and CDR2 are LGHDT and YNNKEL (reference sequence). The CDR3 DNA reads as TGTGCCAGCAGCCAAGGACTTAACACTGAAGCTTTCTTT. Its translation: CASSQGLNTEAFF.

This chain links TRBV28 with TRBJ2-7; a possible D gene is TRBD1 (5 bases). Germline V gene lookup returns CDR1 MDHEN and CDR2 SYDVKM. CDR3 size: 19 residues. V lost 3 bases and J lost 1, with 25 bases in between. The CDR3, as DNA: TGTGCCAGCAGTTTCTCCCTCAGGGCCTCCGGCTTTGCGTCCTACGAGCAGTACTTC. This translates into CASSFSLRASGFASYEQYF.

The chain carries TRBV6-2 or TRBV6-3 and TRBJ1-2; D gene ambiguous. CDR3 length: 13 amino acids. V lost 0 bases, J lost 8 bases, and 10 bases lay in between. Germline lookup yields CDR1 MNHEY and CDR2 SVGEGT. The CDR3 region is CASSYSVRGGYTF. CDR3 bases: TGTGCCAGCAGTTACTCAGTCAGAGGCGGCTACACCTTC.

V is TRBV5-4 and J is TRBJ1-5; possibly TRBD1 for D (6 bases). Germline V lookup: CDR1 SGHNT, CDR2 YYREEE (reference sequence). This CDR3 region has 16 residues. V lost 3 bases and J 7 bases, leaving 20 bases between the germline ends. Written as DNA, the CDR3 is TGTGCCAGCAGCTCCTGGTGGCCAGGGACACTCCAGCCCCAGCATTTT. It translates to CASSSWWPGTLQPQHF.

The chain combines TRBV9 with TRBJ2-1, with TRBD2 matching over 9 bases. The V segment lost 3 bases and the J segment 3 bases; nucleotides outside the gene matches: 7. CDR1 and CDR2 from the germline V gene are SGDLS and YYNGEE. This CDR3 has 16 residues. The CDR3 region is CASSARAGGYYNEQFF. The CDR3 DNA reads TGTGCCAGCAGCGCTCGAGCGGGAGGTTACTACAATGAGCAGTTCTTC.

This chain joins TRBV5-1 and TRBJ2-5; no firm D call. Germline V gene lookup returns CDR1 SGHRS and CDR2 YFSETQ. The ends were cut back, 2 bases at V and 5 bases at J, with 10 bases in the middle. The CDR3 contains 13 residues. CDR3 DNA sequence: TGCGCCAGCAGCTTTTCCTATTCGGAGACCCAGTACTTC. Protein: CASSFSYSETQYF.

This chain connects TRBV2 to TRBJ2-5, with 8 bases lining up with TRBD1. J was trimmed by 1 base and V by 4 bases; bases with no gene match: 2. The CDR3 consists of 14 residues. The germline gives CDR1 SNHLY, CDR2 FYNNEI. CDR3 bases: TGTGCCAGCAGTGGACAGGGGTCCCAAGAGACCCAGTACTTC. As protein: CASSGQGSQETQYF.

The chain joins TRBV18 to TRBJ1-1; D is perhaps TRBD1 (5 bases). This CDR3 region has 14 residues. Germline V lookup: CDR1 KGHSH, CDR2 LQKENI. Trimming cost V 2 bases and J 4 bases, with 11 bases left between them. The CDR3 region is CASSPREGSTEAFF. The CDR3 DNA follows: TGTGCCAGCTCACCAAGGGAGGGGTCCACTGAAGCTTTCTTT.

The V gene is TRBV29-1, the J gene TRBJ2-2, with D possibly being TRBD2 (5 bases). CDR1 SQVTM and CDR2 ANQGSEA come from the germline V gene. The CDR3 is 14 residues long. The V gene lost 8 bases and the J gene lost 0 bases, with 13 bases spanning the gap. The chain's CDR3 is CSSSGGSNTGELFF. The CDR3 nucleotides are TGCAGCTCCTCAGGAGGATCGAACACCGGGGAGCTGTTTTTT.

The CDR3 here is CATSDLDGSLYNEQFF. The CDR3 DNA follows: TGTGCCACCAGTGATTTGGACGGGAGTCTGTACAATGAGCAGTTCTTC. V is TRBV24-1 and J is TRBJ2-1, with D possibly TRBD2 on 6 matching bases. CDR1 and CDR2 (germline): KGHDR, SFDVKD. V lost 0 bases to trimming and J lost 4 bases, with 12 bases between them. The CDR3 runs 16 residues.

The chain carries TRBV28 and TRBJ2-1, with D maybe TRBD1 (6 bases). The V end was cut by 4 bases, the J end by 4 bases, with 17 bases between. The CDR3 spans 16 residues. Per the germline V gene, CDR1 is MDHEN and CDR2 is SYDVKM. The CDR3 bases are TGTGCCAGCAGTTCGTCCGGGACAAACAATTACAATGAGCAGTTCTTC. Protein product: CASSSSGTNNYNEQFF.

The rearrangement links TRBV9 to TRBJ2-5, with TRBD2 identical over 8 bases. The V gene end was trimmed by 2 bases and the J gene end by 4 bases; junction bases not matched to a gene: 10. The CDR3 sequence is 16 residues long. CDR1 and CDR2 from the germline V gene are SGDLS and YYNGEE. CDR3 DNA sequence: TGTGCCAGCAGCGTGGGACACACTAGCGGAGGAGAGACCCAGTACTTC. Translating it yields CASSVGHTSGGETQYF.

V usage is TRBV19 and J usage is TRBJ2-1, with TRBD2 matching over 13 bases. The CDR3 is 16 amino acids. The germline CDR1 and CDR2 sequences are LNHDA and SQIVND (reference sequence). The V segment lost 3 bases and the J segment 8 bases; nucleotides outside the gene matches: 7. The CDR3 loop is CASSIGGLAGAYEQFF. The CDR3 nucleotides read TGTGCCAGTAGTATCGGAGGACTAGCGGGAGCTTATGAGCAGTTCTTC.

V and J are TRBV7-8 and TRBJ2-3; 8 nucleotides line up with TRBD2. CDR3 length: 15 amino acids. CDR1 SGHVS and CDR2 FQNEAQ come from the germline V gene. J was trimmed by 3 bases and V by 3 bases; bases with no gene match: 5. CDR3 nucleotide sequence: TGTGCCAGCAGCTTTCGGGGGGGGGAAACAGATACGCAGTATTTT. It codes for CASSFRGGETDTQYF. Complete variable domain (other parts from reference TRBV7-8 and TRBJ2-3): GAGVSQSPRYKVAKRGQDVALRCDPISGHVSLFWYQQALGQGPEFLTYFQNEAQLDKSGLPSDRFFAERPEGSVSTLKIQRTQQEDSAVYLCASSFRGGETDTQYFGPGTRLTVL.

The chain has TRBV5-1 and TRBJ1-3, with a tentative D call TRBD1 (5 bases). V was trimmed by 0 bases and J by 4 bases, leaving 11 bases between them. CDR1 and CDR2 from the germline V gene are SGHRS and YFSETQ. The CDR3 sequence is 15 residues long. The CDR3 loop is CASSLALRAGNTIYF. CDR3 bases: TGCGCCAGCAGCTTGGCCCTCAGGGCGGGAAACACCATATATTTT.

V and J are TRBV29-1 and TRBJ2-1; TRBD2 matches at 7 bases. This CDR3 is 14 amino acids long. The ends lost 3 bases at V and 6 bases at J; junction bases unmatched: 8. Germline CDR1 and CDR2: SQVTM and ANQGSEA. The CDR3 DNA sequence: TGCAGCGTTGACCGGGCGGGAGATATCAATGAGCAGTTCTTC. It encodes CSVDRAGDINEQFF.

The rearrangement joins TRBV28 to TRBJ1-3, with a tentative D call TRBD1 (6 bases). V shed 6 bases and J shed 3 bases, with 21 bases lying between them. CDR1 and CDR2 (germline): MDHEN, SYDVKM. CDR3 length: 17 residues. The CDR3 loop reads CASSLSYRGAGGNTIYF. The CDR3 DNA reads as TGTGCCAGCAGCCTCTCGTATCGGGGGGCAGGTGGAAACACCATATATTTT.

This clone was counted a single time. The V call is TRBV9, the J call TRBJ2-1; a weak D match, TRBD2 (7 bases). V was pared by 2 bases and J by 7 bases, with 16 bases between. Germline V lookup: CDR1 SGDLS, CDR2 YYNGEE. The CDR3 consists of 15 residues. CDR3 bases: TGTGCCAGCAGCGTCCGCGGGGGCGCAGGAAATGAGCAGTTCTTC. Encoded protein: CASSVRGGAGNEQFF.

The chain carries TRBV3-1 (or the pseudogene TRBV3-2) and TRBJ1-3, with a possible D match to TRBD1 (5 bases). V was cut by 2 bases and J by 0 bases, with 11 bases left in between. Per the germline V gene, CDR1 is LGHDT and CDR2 is YNNKEL (reference sequence). The CDR3 spans 16 residues. The CDR3 loop reads CASSQRQTSSGNTIYF. CDR3 nucleotide sequence: TGTGCCAGCAGCCAACGACAGACAAGCTCTGGAAACACCATATATTTT.

J is TRBJ1-1 and V is TRBV10-1; 7 positions match TRBD1. CDR1 WNHNN and CDR2 SYGVQD come from the germline V gene (reference sequence). V lost 3 bases, J lost 0 bases, and 13 bases stayed unmatched. The CDR3 sequence is 18 residues long. The CDR3 spells CASSDIFTGTELNTEAFF. CDR3 nucleotides: TGCGCCAGCAGTGACATATTCACCGGGACAGAATTGAACACTGAAGCTTTCTTT.

This chain joins TRBV10-1 and TRBJ2-7; TRBD2 matches at 10 bases. Germline loops: CDR1 WNHNN, CDR2 SYGVQD (reference sequence). With V trimmed by 9 bases and J by 4 bases, 6 bases remained unmatched. This CDR3 is 13 amino acids long. The CDR3 nucleotides are TGCGCCAGAGCGGGAGGGCGGGGTTACGAGCAGTACTTC. Translation: CARAGGRGYEQYF.